This entry concerns a single TCR beta chain. This sample stems from a study of blood T cells in healthy people across ages. The second PCR ran about 6 to 11 cycles with a sample-barcoded 5' primer and J-beta primers. One entry per CDR3 protein, called by TCRdb with MiXCR from the 5' RACE reads. The repertoire holds hundreds of thousands of distinct CDR3 sequences, with around 24% as singletons. J lost 4 bases, V lost 0 bases, and 11 bases had no gene match. Germline lookup yields CDR1 LGHNA and CDR2 YNFKEQ. The length of the CDR3 is 19 residues. This sample also belongs to another study, concerning T cells of mothers and their children.

The sequenced sample consisted of blood. The chain links TRBV4-2 to TRBJ2-1; 11 nucleotides agree with TRBD2. The source of this sequence is a boy between 10 and 17 years old in good health. The CDR3 protein is CASSQDLFLAGGPYNEQFF. The CDR3 DNA reads TGTGCCAGCAGCCAAGATTTGTTCCTAGCGGGAGGACCATACAATGAGCAGTTCTTC.